What follows are 26 T cell receptor beta chains derived from one specimen sequenced in a study of monozygotic twins with inflammatory bowel disease. TCRdb reprocessed the 5' RACE reads and stores each CDR3 protein as one record, lacking DNA. Here the sample table reports under 350,000 distinct CDR3 sequences. Input material: blood. These receptors all stem from a human donor with ulcerative colitis or Crohn's disease, or a healthy co-twin of an affected twin (not recorded which).

The chain has TRBV15 and TRBJ2-1; TCRdb calls TRBD2, which cannot be checked without DNA. The CDR3 extends over 15 amino acids. Germline V gives CDR1 LNHNV, CDR2 YYDKDF (reference sequence). The chain's CDR3 is CATSGTGLAWNEQIF.

The J gene is TRBJ2-7, the V gene TRBV6-2 or TRBV6-3; TCRdb names TRBD1, which stays unverified in the absence of DNA. This CDR3 is 12 amino acids long. Germline assignment: CDR1 MNHEY and CDR2 SVGEGT. Here the CDR3 reads CASSQGLHEQYF.

This chain joins TRBV2 and TRBJ1-2. Germline lookup yields CDR1 SNHLY and CDR2 FYNNEI. The CDR3 length is 12 residues. CDR3 sequence reads: CASKTDGYGYTF.

The J gene is TRBJ2-3, the V gene TRBV7-8; as DNA is missing, the TRBD2 call by TCRdb cannot be tested. The germline CDR1 and CDR2 sequences are SGHVS and FQNEAQ. The CDR3 extends over 18 amino acids. CDR3 sequence: CASILTMGLAAITDTQYF. Supplemented by reference TRBV7-8 and TRBJ2-3, the full variable domain reads GAGVSQSPRYKVAKRGQDVALRCDPISGHVSLFWYQQALGQGPEFLTYFQNEAQLDKSGLPSDRFFAERPEGSVSTLKIQRTQQEDSAVYLCASILTMGLAAITDTQYFGPGTRLTVL.

V usage is TRBV2 and J usage is TRBJ2-7; as DNA is missing, the TRBD1 call by TCRdb cannot be tested. This CDR3 contains 12 residues. Looked up from germline, CDR1 is SNHLY and CDR2 is FYNNEI. CDR3 loop: CANGQGTYEQYF.

The chain recombines TRBV29-1 with TRBJ2-7; there is no DNA to check the TCRdb D call of TRBD2. Looked up from germline, CDR1 is SQVTM and CDR2 is ANQGSEA. The CDR3 consists of 15 residues. The CDR3 spells CSVEIAGGPHYEQYF.

This sequence joins TRBV7-2 and TRBJ1-1. This CDR3 is built from 13 residues. The V gene's germline CDR1 is SGHTA and CDR2 FQGNSA. The CDR3 reads CASSSGTRSHAFF.

The chain couples TRBV7-8 to TRBJ1-1; lacking DNA, the TRBD1 call made by TCRdb goes unchecked. This CDR3 comprises 17 residues. Germline lookup yields CDR1 SGHVS and CDR2 FQNEAQ. CDR3 protein: CASSLAQGGLGWTEAFF.

The CDR3 spells CASSRTGGAGEQYF. The chain has TRBV18 and TRBJ2-7; TCRdb's D call of TRBD1 is untestable without DNA. Germline V gene lookup returns CDR1 KGHSH and CDR2 LQKENI. The CDR3 runs to 14 residues.

V is TRBV5-6 and J is TRBJ2-7; the TCRdb D gene call, TRBD1, has no DNA to confirm it. There are 13 residues in the CDR3. CDR1 and CDR2 (germline): SGHDT, YYEEEE. This chain's CDR3 is CASSVGQPGEQYF.

V usage is TRBV7-9 and J usage is TRBJ2-6. This CDR3 has 16 amino acids. Germline assignment: CDR1 SEHNR and CDR2 FQNEAQ (reference sequence). The CDR3 region is CASSLEVTPGANVLTF. The full variable domain, in which reference TRBV7-9 and TRBJ2-6 provide the parts outside the CDR3, is DTGVSQNPRHKITKRGQNVTFRCDPISEHNRLYWYRQTLGQGPEFLTYFQNEAQLEKSRLLSDRFSAERPKGSFSTLEIQRTEQGDSAMYLCASSLEVTPGANVLTFGAGSRLTVL.

This rearrangement joins TRBV12-3 or TRBV12-4 to TRBJ2-5; TCRdb indicates TRBD1, and absent DNA this call remains unverified. The CDR3 has 16 amino acids. CDR3 sequence: CASSTLDRDHQETQYF.

The V call is TRBV9, the J call TRBJ2-2; TCRdb's D call of TRBD2 is untestable without DNA. The CDR3 contains 17 residues. Germline assignment: CDR1 SGDLS and CDR2 YYNGEE. The CDR3 spells CASSVHGLAGVTGELFF. The whole variable domain, remainder taken from reference TRBV9 and TRBJ2-2, is DSGVTQTPKHLITATGQRVTLRCSPRSGDLSVYWYQQSLDQGLQFLIQYYNGEERAKGNILERFSAQQFPDLHSELNLSSLELGDSALYFCASSVHGLAGVTGELFFGEGSRLTVL.

The V call is TRBV14, the J call TRBJ1-3; TCRdb gives TRBD1 as the D gene, but with no DNA this cannot be confirmed. Germline V CDR1 and CDR2: SGHDN, FVKESK. This CDR3 is 15 amino acids long. CDR3 region: CASSLTGTGTGTIYF. Using reference TRBV14 and TRBJ1-3 for the parts outside the CDR3, the full variable domain is EAGVTQFPSHSVIEKGQTVTLRCDPISGHDNLYWYRRVMGKEIKFLLHFVKESKQDESGMPNNRFLAERTGGTYSTLKVQPAELEDSGVYFCASSLTGTGTGTIYFGEGSWLTVV.

V gene TRBV20-1 combines with J gene TRBJ2-3; no DNA is available, so the TRBD2 call from TCRdb remains unchecked. From germline, CDR1 is DFQATT and CDR2 SNEGSKA (reference sequence). This CDR3 region has 15 residues. CDR3 sequence reads: CSARDPGGAVDTQYF.

V is TRBV27 and J is TRBJ2-6; with no DNA, the TCRdb D assignment of TRBD1 cannot be verified. The germline V gene encodes CDR1 MNHEY and CDR2 SMNVEV (reference sequence). The CDR3 sequence is 17 residues long. The CDR3 sequence is CASSLRGRESGANVLTF.

This chain uses TRBV15 with TRBJ2-7; TCRdb selects TRBD1, and the lack of DNA leaves this call unchecked. CDR3 length equals 16 residues. The germline gives CDR1 LNHNV, CDR2 YYDKDF (reference sequence). The CDR3 loop is CATSRDAGQGQHEQYF.

The J gene is TRBJ2-1, the V gene TRBV7-2; TCRdb gives TRBD1 as the D gene, but with no DNA this cannot be confirmed. This CDR3 spans 16 amino acids. CDR1 SGHTA and CDR2 FQGNSA come from the germline V gene. The CDR3 region is CASSLGGTRAYNEQFF.

This chain joins TRBV12-3 or TRBV12-4 and TRBJ1-4; TCRdb returns TRBD1, unconfirmable since there is no DNA. There are 14 residues in the CDR3. The CDR3 spells CASSFVGASEKLFF.

This chain uses TRBV5-1 with TRBJ1-4; TCRdb proposes TRBD1, but this gene call is untestable without DNA. CDR3 length: 15 amino acids. Germline V gene lookup returns CDR1 SGHRS and CDR2 YFSETQ. This chain's CDR3 is CASSLQGGLGEKLFF.

The chain uses TRBV4-3 and TRBJ1-2. Germline V lookup: CDR1 LGHNA, CDR2 YSLEER. The CDR3 runs 16 residues. The CDR3 protein is CASSQDSDRKAYGYTF.

The V gene is TRBV5-1, the J gene TRBJ1-1. CDR1 and CDR2 from the germline V gene are SGHRS and YFSETQ. The CDR3 runs 13 residues. The CDR3 loop reads CASSLDGSTEAFF.

The chain employs TRBV20-1 and TRBJ2-7; TCRdb's D call of TRBD1 is untestable without DNA. The CDR3 extends over 13 amino acids. CDR1 and CDR2 (germline): DFQATT, SNEGSKA (reference sequence). CDR3 sequence reads: CSARDPPGYEQYF.

This rearrangement joins TRBV20-1 to TRBJ2-2; the D call from TCRdb, TRBD2, cannot be confirmed without DNA. Germline V gene lookup returns CDR1 DFQATT and CDR2 SNEGSKA (reference sequence). This CDR3 spans 15 amino acids. CDR3: CSAKTVAANTGELFF.

The chain uses TRBV6-5 and TRBJ2-7; the TCRdb call, TRBD1, lacks DNA for checking. The CDR3 runs 14 residues. Germline V gives CDR1 MNHEY, CDR2 SVGAGI. This chain's CDR3 is CASSYLGGYYEQYF.

CDR3 sequence reads: CASSDGGQMNTEAFF. The chain employs TRBV10-1 and TRBJ1-1; lacking DNA, the TRBD1 call made by TCRdb goes unchecked. Germline V gene lookup returns CDR1 WNHNN and CDR2 SYGVQD (reference sequence). This CDR3 is built from 15 residues.